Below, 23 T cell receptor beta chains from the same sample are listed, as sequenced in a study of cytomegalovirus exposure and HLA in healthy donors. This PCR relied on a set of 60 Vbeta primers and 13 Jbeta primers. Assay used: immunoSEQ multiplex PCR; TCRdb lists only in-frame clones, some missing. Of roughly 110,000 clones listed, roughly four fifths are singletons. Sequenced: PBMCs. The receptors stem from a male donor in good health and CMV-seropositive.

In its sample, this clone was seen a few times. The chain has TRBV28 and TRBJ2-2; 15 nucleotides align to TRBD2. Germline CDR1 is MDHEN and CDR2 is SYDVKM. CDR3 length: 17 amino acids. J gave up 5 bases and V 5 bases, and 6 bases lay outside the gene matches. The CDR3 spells CASSPPGLAGGTGELFF. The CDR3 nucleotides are TGTGCCAGCAGTCCTCCGGGACTAGCGGGGGGTACCGGGGAGCTGTTTTTT.

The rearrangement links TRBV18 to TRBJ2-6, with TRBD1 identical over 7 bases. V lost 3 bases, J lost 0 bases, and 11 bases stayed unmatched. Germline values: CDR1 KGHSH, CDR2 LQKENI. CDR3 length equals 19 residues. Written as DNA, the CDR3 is TGTGCCAGCTCACCGCTGACAGGGAAAAGGACCTCTGGGGCCAACGTCCTGACTTTC. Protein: CASSPLTGKRTSGANVLTF.

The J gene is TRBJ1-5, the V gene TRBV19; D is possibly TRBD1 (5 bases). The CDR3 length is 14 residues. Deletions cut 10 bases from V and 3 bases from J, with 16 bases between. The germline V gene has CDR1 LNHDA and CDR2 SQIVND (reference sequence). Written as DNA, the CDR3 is TGTGCCACCCTCATGGGGGGAGTCAATCAGCCCCAGCATTTT. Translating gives CATLMGGVNQPQHF.

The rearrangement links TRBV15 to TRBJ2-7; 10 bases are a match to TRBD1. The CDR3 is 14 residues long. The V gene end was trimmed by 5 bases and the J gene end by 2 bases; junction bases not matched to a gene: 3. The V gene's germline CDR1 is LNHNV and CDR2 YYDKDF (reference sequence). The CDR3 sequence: CATSRDRGAYEQYF. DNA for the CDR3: TGTGCCACCAGCCGGGACAGGGGCGCCTACGAGCAGTACTTC.

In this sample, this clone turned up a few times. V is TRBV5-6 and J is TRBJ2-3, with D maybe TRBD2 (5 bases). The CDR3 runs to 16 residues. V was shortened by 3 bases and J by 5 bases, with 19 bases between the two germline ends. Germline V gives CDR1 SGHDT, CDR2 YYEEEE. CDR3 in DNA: TGTGCCAGCAGCTCCGTGGTGCGGACTCGAGAAGATACGCAGTATTTT. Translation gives CASSSVVRTREDTQYF.

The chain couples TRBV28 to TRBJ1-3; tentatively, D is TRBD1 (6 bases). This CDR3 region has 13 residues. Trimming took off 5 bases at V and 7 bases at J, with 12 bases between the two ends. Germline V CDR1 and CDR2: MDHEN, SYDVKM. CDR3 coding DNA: TGTGCCAGCAGTCTGACAGGCGCCAACACCATATATTTT. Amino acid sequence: CASSLTGANTIYF.

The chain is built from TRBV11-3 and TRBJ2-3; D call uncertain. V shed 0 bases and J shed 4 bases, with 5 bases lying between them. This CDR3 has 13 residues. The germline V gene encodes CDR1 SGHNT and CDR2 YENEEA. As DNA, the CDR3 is TGTGCCAGCAGCTTAGAATTATCAGATACGCAGTATTTT. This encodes CASSLELSDTQYF. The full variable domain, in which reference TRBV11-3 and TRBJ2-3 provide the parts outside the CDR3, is EAGVVQSPRYKIIEKKQPVAFWCNPISGHNTLYWYLQNLGQGPELLIRYENEEAVDDSQLPKDRFSAERLKGVDSTLKIQPAELGDSAVYLCASSLELSDTQYFGPGTRLTVL.

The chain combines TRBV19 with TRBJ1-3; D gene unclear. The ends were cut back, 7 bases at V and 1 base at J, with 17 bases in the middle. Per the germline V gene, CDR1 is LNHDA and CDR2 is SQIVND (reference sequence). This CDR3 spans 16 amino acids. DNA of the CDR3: TGTGCCAGTAAGAGTCCAGGAACTCTTTCTGGAAACACCATATATTTT. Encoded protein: CASKSPGTLSGNTIYF. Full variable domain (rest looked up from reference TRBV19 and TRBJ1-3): DGGITQSPKYLFRKEGQNVTLSCEQNLNHDAMYWYRQDPGQGLRLIYYSQIVNDFQKGDIAEGYSVSREKKESFPLTVTSAQKNPTAFYLCASKSPGTLSGNTIYFGEGSWLTVV.

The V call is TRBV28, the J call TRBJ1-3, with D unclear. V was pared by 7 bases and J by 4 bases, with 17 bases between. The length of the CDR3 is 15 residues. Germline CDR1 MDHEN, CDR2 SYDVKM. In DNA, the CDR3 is TGTGCCAGCACCCCCGGGCGGGCGGCCGGAAACACCATATATTTT. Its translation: CASTPGRAAGNTIYF. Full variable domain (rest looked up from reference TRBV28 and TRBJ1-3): DVKVTQSSRYLVKRTGEKVFLECVQDMDHENMFWYRQDPGLGLRLIYFSYDVKMKEKGDIPEGYSVSREKKERFSLILESASTNQTSMYLCASTPGRAAGNTIYFGEGSWLTVV.

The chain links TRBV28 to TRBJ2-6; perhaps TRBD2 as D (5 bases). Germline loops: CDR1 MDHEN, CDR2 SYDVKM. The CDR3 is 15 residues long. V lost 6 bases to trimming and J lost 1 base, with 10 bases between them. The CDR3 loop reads CASSARRSGANVLTF. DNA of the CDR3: TGTGCCAGCAGCGCCAGGAGGTCTGGGGCCAACGTCCTGACTTTC. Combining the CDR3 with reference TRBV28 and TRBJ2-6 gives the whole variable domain DVKVTQSSRYLVKRTGEKVFLECVQDMDHENMFWYRQDPGLGLRLIYFSYDVKMKEKGDIPEGYSVSREKKERFSLILESASTNQTSMYLCASSARRSGANVLTFGAGSRLTVL.

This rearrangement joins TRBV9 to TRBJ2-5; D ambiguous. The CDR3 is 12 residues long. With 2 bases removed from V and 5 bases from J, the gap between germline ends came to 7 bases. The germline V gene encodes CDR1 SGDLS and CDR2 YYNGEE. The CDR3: CASSVSEETQYF. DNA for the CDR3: TGTGCCAGCAGCGTGAGTGAGGAGACCCAGTACTTC.

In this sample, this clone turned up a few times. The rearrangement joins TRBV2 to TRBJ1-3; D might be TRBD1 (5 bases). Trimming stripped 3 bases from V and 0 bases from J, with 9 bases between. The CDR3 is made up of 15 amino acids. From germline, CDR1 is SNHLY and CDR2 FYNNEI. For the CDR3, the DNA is TGTGCCAGCAGTGATTTGGGGGGCTCTGGAAACACCATATATTTT. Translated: CASSDLGGSGNTIYF.

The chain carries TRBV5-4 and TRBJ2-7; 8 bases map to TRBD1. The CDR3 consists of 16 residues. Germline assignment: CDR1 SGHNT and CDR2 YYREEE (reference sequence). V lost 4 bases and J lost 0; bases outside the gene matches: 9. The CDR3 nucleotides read TGTGCCAGCAGCCGACGGACAGGGCTTGACTCCTACGAGCAGTACTTC. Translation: CASSRRTGLDSYEQYF.

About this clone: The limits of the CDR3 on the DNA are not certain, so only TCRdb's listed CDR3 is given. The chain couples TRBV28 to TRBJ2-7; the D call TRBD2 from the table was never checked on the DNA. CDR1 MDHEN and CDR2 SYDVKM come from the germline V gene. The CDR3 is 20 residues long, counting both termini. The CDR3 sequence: CASSFGPGNVGTSGDYEQYF.

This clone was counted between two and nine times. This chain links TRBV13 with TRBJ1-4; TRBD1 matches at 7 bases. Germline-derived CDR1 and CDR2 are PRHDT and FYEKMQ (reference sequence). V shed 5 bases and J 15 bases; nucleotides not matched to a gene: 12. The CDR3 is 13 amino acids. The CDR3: CASSRHRDSKVFF. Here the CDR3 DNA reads TGTGCCAGCAGCCGGCACCGGGACAGCAAAGTGTTTTTT.

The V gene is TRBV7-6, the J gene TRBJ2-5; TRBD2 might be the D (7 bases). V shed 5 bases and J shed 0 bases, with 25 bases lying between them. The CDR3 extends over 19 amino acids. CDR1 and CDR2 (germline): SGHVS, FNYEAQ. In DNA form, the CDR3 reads TGTGCCAGCAGCAACAGGGCAATGAGGACTAGTCTGTACCAAGAGACCCAGTACTTC. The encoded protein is CASSNRAMRTSLYQETQYF.

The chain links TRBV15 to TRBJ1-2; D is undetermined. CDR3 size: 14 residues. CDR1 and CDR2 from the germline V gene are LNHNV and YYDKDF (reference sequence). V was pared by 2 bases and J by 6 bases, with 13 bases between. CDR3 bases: TGTGCCACCAGCAGAAAGTCGGAGGGAGATGGCTACACCTTC. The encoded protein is CATSRKSEGDGYTF.

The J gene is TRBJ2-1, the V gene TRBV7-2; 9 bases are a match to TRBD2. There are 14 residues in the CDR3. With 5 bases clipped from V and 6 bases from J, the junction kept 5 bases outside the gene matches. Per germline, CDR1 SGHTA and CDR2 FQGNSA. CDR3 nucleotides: TGTGCCAGCAGCCCCCGGACTAGCGCCAATGAGCAGTTCTTC. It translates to CASSPRTSANEQFF.

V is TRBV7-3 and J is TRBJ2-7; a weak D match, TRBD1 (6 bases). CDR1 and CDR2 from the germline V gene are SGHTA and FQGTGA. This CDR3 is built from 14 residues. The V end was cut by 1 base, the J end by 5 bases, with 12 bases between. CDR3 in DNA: TGTGCCAGCAGCTTAAGTCAGGGGCTAAACGAGCAGTACTTC. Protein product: CASSLSQGLNEQYF.

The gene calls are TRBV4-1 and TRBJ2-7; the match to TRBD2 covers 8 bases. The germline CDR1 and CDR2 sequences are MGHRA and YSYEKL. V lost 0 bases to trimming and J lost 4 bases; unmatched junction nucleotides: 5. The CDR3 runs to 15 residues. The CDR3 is CASSQERTSLYEQYF. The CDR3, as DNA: TGCGCCAGCAGCCAAGAACGGACTAGCTTATACGAGCAGTACTTC.

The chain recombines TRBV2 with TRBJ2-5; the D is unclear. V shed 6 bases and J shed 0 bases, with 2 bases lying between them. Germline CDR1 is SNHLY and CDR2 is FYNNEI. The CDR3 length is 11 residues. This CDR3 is CASSYQETQYF. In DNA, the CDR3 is TGTGCCAGCAGCTACCAAGAGACCCAGTACTTC.

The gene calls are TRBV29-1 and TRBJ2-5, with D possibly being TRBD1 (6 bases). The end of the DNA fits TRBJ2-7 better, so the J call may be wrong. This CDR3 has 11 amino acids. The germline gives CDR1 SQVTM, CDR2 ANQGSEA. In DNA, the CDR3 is TGCAGCGTTCGGGACAACTACGAGCAGTACTTC. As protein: CSVRDNYEQYF.

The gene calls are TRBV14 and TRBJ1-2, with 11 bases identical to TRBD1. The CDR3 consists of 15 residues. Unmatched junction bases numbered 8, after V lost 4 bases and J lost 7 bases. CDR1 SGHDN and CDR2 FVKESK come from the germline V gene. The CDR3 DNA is TGTGCCAGCAGCCCTATAGGACAGGGGGCGAGTGGCTACACCTTC. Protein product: CASSPIGQGASGYTF.